These 13 T cell receptor beta chains share one sample of origin, sequenced in a study of cytomegalovirus exposure and HLA in healthy donors. PCR primers comprised 60 Vbeta and 13 Jbeta primers. The protocol was immunoSEQ multiplex PCR, while the TCRdb copy is restricted to in-frame clones and leaves out a portion. In total, the table holds over 120,000 clones. Sequenced: PBMCs. The receptors were sampled from a male donor in good health and CMV-seronegative.

The chain has TRBV5-8 and TRBJ1-2; D call uncertain. Trimming removed 4 bases from V and 8 bases from J, with 24 bases in between. Germline V gene sequence: CDR1 SGHTS, CDR2 YDEGEE. The CDR3 sequence is 16 residues long. CDR3: CASSPPRLTYPRGYTF. DNA for the CDR3: TGTGCCAGCAGCCCCCCTCGACTAACCTATCCGAGGGGCTACACCTTC. The full variable domain, its missing parts supplied by reference TRBV5-8 and TRBJ1-2, is EAGVTQSPTHLIKTRGQQATLRCSPISGHTSVYWYQQALGLGLQFLLWYDEGEERNRGNFPPRFSGRQFPNYSSELNVNALELEDSALYLCASSPPRLTYPRGYTFGSGTRLTVV.

V gene TRBV19 combines with J gene TRBJ2-7; tentative D call: TRBD2 (5 bases). Germline V gene lookup returns CDR1 LNHDA and CDR2 SQIVND (reference sequence). The V and J ends lost 10 bases and 3 bases respectively, with 13 bases between them. This CDR3 region has 12 residues. In DNA, the CDR3 is TGTGCCACCCTGGACTGGAACTACGAGCAGTACTTC. Its translation is CATLDWNYEQYF.

The chain carries TRBV7-9 and TRBJ2-7; D might be TRBD1 (7 bases). Germline values: CDR1 SEHNR, CDR2 FQNEAQ (reference sequence). The V and J ends lost 5 bases and 3 bases respectively, with 20 bases between them. CDR3 length: 16 residues. CDR3 bases: TGTGCCAGCAGCCGCGGGATCGGGACAGCGAGCTACGAGCAGTACTTC. It specifies CASSRGIGTASYEQYF.

The J gene is TRBJ2-1, the V gene TRBV9, with 11 bases identical to TRBD1. V lost 2 bases and J lost 10; bases outside the gene matches: 11. The CDR3 runs 16 residues. The germline gives CDR1 SGDLS, CDR2 YYNGEE. The DNA of the CDR3 is TGTGCCAGCAGCGTCCCTCGGGACAGGGGGGACTGGGAGCAGTTCTTC. It encodes CASSVPRDRGDWEQFF.

V usage is TRBV28 and J usage is TRBJ1-1; D perhaps matches TRBD1 (5 bases). Trimming stripped 5 bases from V and 2 bases from J, with 9 bases between. Germline V gene data show CDR1 as MDHEN and CDR2 as SYDVKM. The CDR3 totals 13 residues. The CDR3 protein is CASSLTENTEAFF. DNA of the CDR3: TGTGCCAGCAGTCTGACAGAAAACACTGAAGCTTTCTTT.

V usage is TRBV2 and J usage is TRBJ1-1; a possible D gene is TRBD1 (6 bases). CDR3 length equals 15 residues. CDR1 and CDR2 from the germline V gene are SNHLY and FYNNEI. V shed 8 bases and J shed 2 bases, with 18 bases lying between them. The CDR3 reads CASRGGRRINTEAFF. In DNA form, the CDR3 reads TGTGCCAGCCGGGGGGGCAGGCGGATAAACACTGAAGCTTTCTTT.

The chain carries TRBV9 and TRBJ2-3, with 8 bases fitting TRBD2. Germline-derived CDR1 and CDR2 are SGDLS and YYNGEE. V was pared by 0 bases and J by 0 bases, with 3 bases of the junction left unmatched. CDR3 length: 16 amino acids. CDR3 residues: CASSVEAGVSTDTQYF. The CDR3 nucleotides read TGTGCCAGCAGCGTAGAAGCGGGGGTTAGCACAGATACGCAGTATTTT.

This chain uses TRBV27 with TRBJ2-7; 7 bases agree with TRBD2. The CDR3 loop spans 15 amino acids. CDR1 and CDR2 (germline): MNHEY, SMNVEV (reference sequence). The ends lost 5 bases at V and 0 bases at J; junction bases unmatched: 7. CDR3 region: CASSLGGGPSYEQYF. CDR3 nucleotide sequence: TGTGCCAGCAGTCTGGGCGGGGGACCCTCCTACGAGCAGTACTTC.

The chain combines TRBV18 with TRBJ2-7; 9 bases agree with TRBD1. Germline CDR1 KGHSH, CDR2 LQKENI. The V gene end was trimmed by 2 bases and the J gene end by 4 bases; junction bases not matched to a gene: 15. This CDR3 spans 18 amino acids. The CDR3, as DNA: TGTGCCAGCTCACCAACATCGGTAGGGACAGGGAAGAGGTACGAGCAGTACTTC. This codes for CASSPTSVGTGKRYEQYF.

The chain recombines TRBV9 with TRBJ2-1; 12 bases fit TRBD2. The CDR3 runs 16 residues. J gave up 8 bases and V 4 bases, and 10 bases lay outside the gene matches. Germline V gives CDR1 SGDLS, CDR2 YYNGEE. CDR3 sequence reads: CASSYRTSGIPDEQFF. CDR3 nucleotide sequence: TGTGCCAGCAGCTACCGGACTAGCGGGATACCGGATGAGCAGTTCTTC.

The chain employs TRBV27 and TRBJ2-3; TRBD2 matches 7 bases. The junction had 11 bases not matched to a gene; V was cut back by 7 bases and J by 4 bases. The CDR3 has 15 residues. From germline, CDR1 is MNHEY and CDR2 SMNVEV (reference sequence). In nucleotides, the CDR3 is TGTGCCAGCAAAATAAGCGGGACCAGTCCAGATACGCAGTATTTT. It specifies CASKISGTSPDTQYF.

The genes are TRBV19 and TRBJ2-7; D may be TRBD2 (7 bases). Germline V gene data show CDR1 as LNHDA and CDR2 as SQIVND (reference sequence). The CDR3 is 15 residues long. The V end was cut by 9 bases, the J end by 6 bases, with 24 bases between. For the CDR3, the DNA is TGTGCCAGCCACGAGGGGGGAGGGTACTTCGGCGAGCAGTACTTC. Its translation is CASHEGGGYFGEQYF.

The chain carries TRBV28 and TRBJ1-1; no reliable D call. Germline-derived CDR1 and CDR2 are MDHEN and SYDVKM. This CDR3 is built from 15 residues. Between the trimmed V and J ends, which lost 5 bases and 3 bases, there was a span of 16 bases. The CDR3 sequence is CASSPYTIGDTEAFF. The DNA for the CDR3 is TGTGCCAGCAGTCCGTACACGATCGGGGACACTGAAGCTTTCTTT.